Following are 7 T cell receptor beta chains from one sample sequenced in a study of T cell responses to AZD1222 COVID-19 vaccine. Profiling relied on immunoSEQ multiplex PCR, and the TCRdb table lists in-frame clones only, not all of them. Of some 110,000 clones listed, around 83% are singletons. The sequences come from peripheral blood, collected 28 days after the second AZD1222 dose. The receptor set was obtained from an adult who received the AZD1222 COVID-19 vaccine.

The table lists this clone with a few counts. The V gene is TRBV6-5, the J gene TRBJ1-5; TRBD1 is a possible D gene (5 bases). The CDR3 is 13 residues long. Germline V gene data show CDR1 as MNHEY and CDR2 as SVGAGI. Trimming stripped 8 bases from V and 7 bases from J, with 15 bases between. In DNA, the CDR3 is TGTGCCAGCGGGTTTGGGGGGATGCAGCCCCAGCATTTT. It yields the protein CASGFGGMQPQHF.

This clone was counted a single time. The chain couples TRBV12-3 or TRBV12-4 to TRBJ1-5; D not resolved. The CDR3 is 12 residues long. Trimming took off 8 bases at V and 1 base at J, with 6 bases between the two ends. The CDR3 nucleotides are TGTGCCAGCCAACCCAGCAATCAGCCCCAGCATTTT. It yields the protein CASQPSNQPQHF.

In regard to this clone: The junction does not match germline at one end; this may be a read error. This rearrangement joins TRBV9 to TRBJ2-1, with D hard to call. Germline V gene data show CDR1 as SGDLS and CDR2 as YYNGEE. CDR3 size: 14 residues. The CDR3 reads CASSDGYSDNEQFF. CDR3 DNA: TGTGCCAGCAGCGACGGGTACTCCGACAATGAGCAGTTCTTC. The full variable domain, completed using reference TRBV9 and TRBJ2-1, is DSGVTQTPKHLITATGQRVTLRCSPRSGDLSVYWYQQSLDQGLQFLIQYYNGEERAKGNILERFSAQQFPDLHSELNLSSLELGDSALYFCASSDGYSDNEQFFGPGTRLTVL.

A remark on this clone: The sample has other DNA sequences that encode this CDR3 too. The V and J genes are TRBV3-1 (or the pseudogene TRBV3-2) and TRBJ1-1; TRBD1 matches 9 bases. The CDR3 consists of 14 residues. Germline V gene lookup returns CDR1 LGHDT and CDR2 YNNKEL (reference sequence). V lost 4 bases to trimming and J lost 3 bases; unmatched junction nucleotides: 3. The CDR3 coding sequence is TGTGCCAGCAGCCCTACAGGGGGCCACACTGAAGCTTTCTTT. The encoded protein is CASSPTGGHTEAFF.

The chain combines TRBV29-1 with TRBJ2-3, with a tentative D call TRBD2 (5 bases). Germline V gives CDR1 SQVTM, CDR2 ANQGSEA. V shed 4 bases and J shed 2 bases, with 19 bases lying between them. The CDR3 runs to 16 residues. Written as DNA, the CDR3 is TGCAGCGTTGCACCACTAGGATCGTCTTCCACAGATACGCAGTATTTT. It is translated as CSVAPLGSSSTDTQYF.

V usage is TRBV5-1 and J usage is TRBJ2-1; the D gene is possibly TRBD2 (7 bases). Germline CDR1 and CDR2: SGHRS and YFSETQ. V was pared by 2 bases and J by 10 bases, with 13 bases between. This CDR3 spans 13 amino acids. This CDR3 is CASSLRGAWEQFF. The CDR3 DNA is TGCGCCAGCAGCTTACGGGGGGCTTGGGAGCAGTTCTTC.

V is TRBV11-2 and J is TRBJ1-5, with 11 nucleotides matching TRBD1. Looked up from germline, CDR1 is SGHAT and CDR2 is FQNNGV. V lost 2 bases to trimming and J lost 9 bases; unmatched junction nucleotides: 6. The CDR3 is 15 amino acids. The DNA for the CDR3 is TGTGCCAGCAGCTTACGGACAGGGGGCGCGGGGCCCCAGCATTTT. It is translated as CASSLRTGGAGPQHF.